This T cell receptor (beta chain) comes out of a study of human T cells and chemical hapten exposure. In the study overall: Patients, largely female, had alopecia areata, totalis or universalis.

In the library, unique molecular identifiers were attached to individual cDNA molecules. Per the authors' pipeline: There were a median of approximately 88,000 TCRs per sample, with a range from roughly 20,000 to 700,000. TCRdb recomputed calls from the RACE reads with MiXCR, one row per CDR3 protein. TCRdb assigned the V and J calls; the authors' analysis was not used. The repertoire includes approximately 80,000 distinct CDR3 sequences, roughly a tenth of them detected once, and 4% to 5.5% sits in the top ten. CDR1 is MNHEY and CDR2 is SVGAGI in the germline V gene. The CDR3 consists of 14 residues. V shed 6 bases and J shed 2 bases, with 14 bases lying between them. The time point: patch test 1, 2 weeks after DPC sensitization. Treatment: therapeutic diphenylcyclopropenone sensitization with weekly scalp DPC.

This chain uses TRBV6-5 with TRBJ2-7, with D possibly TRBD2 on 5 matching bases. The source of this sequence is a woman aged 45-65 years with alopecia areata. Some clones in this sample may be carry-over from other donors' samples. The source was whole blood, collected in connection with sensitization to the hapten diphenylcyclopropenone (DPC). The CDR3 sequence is CASRTTLGTYEQYF. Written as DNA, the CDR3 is TGTGCCAGCAGGACTACCCTTGGAACCTACGAGCAGTACTTC.